Ten or more counts support the clone carrying this T cell receptor (beta chain). The antigen remains undetermined. This sample is drawn from a study of T cells in Graves' hyperthyroidism and ophthalmopathy. Study observations and caveats: Researchers found most expanded thyroid clonotypes above 0.001 in blood as well.

V was cut by 6 bases and J by 5 bases, with 19 bases left in between. The CDR3 is made up of 15 amino acids. The blood was taken when hyperthyroidism was first diagnosed, before any ophthalmopathy symptoms showed up. PBMCs were sourced from less than 12 ml fresh peripheral blood. Researchers amplified the TCR beta CDR3 regions from RNA transcripts. A set of HTBI primers served as the primers for a first-round RT-PCR of the TCR CDR3. TCRdb called the multiplex PCR reads again in MiXCR, with one record for every CDR3 protein. The sample records hundreds of thousands of distinct CDR3 sequences, 20% to 25% being singletons.

The chain is built from TRBV12-3 or TRBV12-4 and TRBJ1-1; maybe TRBD1 (6 bases). This receptor was obtained from a man aged 35-49 years with Graves' hyperthyroidism that later progressed to Graves' ophthalmopathy. The source material was blood. In nucleotides, the CDR3 is TGTGCCAGCAGACCCCGAGGACAGCGGTCGACTGAAGCTTTCTTT. Protein sequence: CASRPRGQRSTEAFF.